This T cell receptor (beta chain) emerged from a study of T cell changes during pregnancy in multiple sclerosis. The protocol was immunoSEQ multiplex PCR, while the TCRdb copy is restricted to in-frame clones and leaves out a portion. The sample shows approximately 73,000 clones, 90% to 95% of them seen only once. This CDR3 has 14 amino acids. Germline V lookup: CDR1 WSHSY, CDR2 SAAADI. With 6 bases clipped from V and 7 bases from J, the junction kept 6 bases outside the gene matches. The chain joins TRBV10-2 to TRBJ2-1; 10 positions agree with TRBD2. The source is a female donor with multiple sclerosis, enrolled in a pregnancy study. Sequenced material: CD4+ T cells from peripheral blood mononuclear cells, taken before pregnancy. CDR3 amino acids: CASRVAGGGNEQFF. The CDR3 coding sequence is TGCGCCAGCAGGGTAGCGGGGGGCGGGAATGAGCAGTTCTTC.